This T cell receptor (beta chain) was sequenced for a study of OX40 agonist ivuxolimab in advanced cancers. Study-level background: Ivuxolimab, which targeted the costimulatory receptor OX40 (CD134), was an agonistic, fully human IgG2 monoclonal antibody. Intravenous ivuxolimab was administered to patients every 2 weeks at six dose levels: 0.01, 0.1, 0.3, 1.5, 3 and 10 mg/kg. The dose-escalation cohort was 80% to 90% male with a mean age of around 62 years, ranging from roughly 20 to 85. The point of sequencing TCRbeta in the periphery was to test whether ivuxolimab changed TCR sequence diversity and drove clonal T-cell expansion. Among the approximately 50 dose-escalation patients, around 20 had hepatocellular carcinoma, roughly 15 melanoma, 9 renal cell carcinoma and 9 head and neck cancer. Partial responses occurred in three dose-escalation patients: two with cutaneous melanoma and one with hepatocellular carcinoma. Patients were allowed to have had prior anti-PD-1, anti-PD-L1 or anti-CTLA-4 therapy, and 40% of the dose-escalation patients had previously received checkpoint inhibitors. The paper reports the monotherapy dose-escalation portion (N of about 54 patients) of the phase I ivuxolimab trial. General conclusions and limits of the study: Low levels of normalized T-cell clonal expansion were also seen in some nonresponding patients. The antigen specificity of the clonally expanded peripheral T cells was not determined. At doses of 0.1 to 3.0 mg/kg, clonal expansion of both CD4+ and CD8+ blood T cells was observed from baseline to week 6. After ivuxolimab, more expanded clones were found on average in CD8+ T cells than in CD4+ T cells. In the 0.1-3.0 mg/kg groups, partial responders were among the patients with the lowest normalized peripheral clonal expansion, particularly in CD8+ T cells.

CDR1 and CDR2, per the germline V gene, are MGHRA and YSYEKL. V drops 3 bases and J drops 5 bases, leaving 14 bases in between. Reading from cysteine to phenylalanine, the CDR3 counts 15 amino acids. CDR3 DNA is the only sequence kept; it has 45 bases, read in frame from the first base. Genomic DNA was extracted from sorted cells for sequencing of the TCRbeta CDR3 region. The immunoSEQ Assay was used for sequencing of TCRbeta CDR3 regions. The source is immuneACCESS, and TCRdb retained only in-frame sequences with V and J called. Part of the clones is not carried over; for the studies checked, unresolved V genes explain less than half of this, and the remainder is unexplained. This sample comprises 20,000 to 30,000 clones, more than 80% of them detected only once. The top ten constitute almost 35% of the sample. Patients with a history of autoimmune disease or receiving systemic immunosuppression were excluded from the trial. In every dose cohort, peripheral blood was drawn for TCR sequencing at baseline, cycle 4 day 1, and cycle 7 day 1. Samples were obtained from an open-label, multicenter, first-in-human phase I dose-escalation trial of ivuxolimab. Adults with locally advanced or metastatic head and neck squamous cell, hepatocellular, melanoma or renal cell carcinoma were enrolled in the trial. Before TCR sequencing, CD4+ T cells and CD8+ T cells were sorted from peripheral blood as separate populations.

A note on this clone: Its antigen is currently not known. No much larger clonotype is one base removed from it; base qualities were not supplied.

The sequence is built from TRBV4-1 and TRBJ2-1; the D region possibly corresponds to TRBD1 (5 bases align). The sequence came from an adult with an advanced solid tumor such as melanoma, head and neck, liver or kidney cancer. Sequenced material: CD4+ or CD8+ T cells sorted from blood, taken in a trial of the OX40 agonist ivuxolimab. CDR3 loop: CASSHISIGDNEQFF. The nucleotides are TGCGCCAGCAGCCATATCTCAATAGGGGACAATGAGCAGTTCTTC.